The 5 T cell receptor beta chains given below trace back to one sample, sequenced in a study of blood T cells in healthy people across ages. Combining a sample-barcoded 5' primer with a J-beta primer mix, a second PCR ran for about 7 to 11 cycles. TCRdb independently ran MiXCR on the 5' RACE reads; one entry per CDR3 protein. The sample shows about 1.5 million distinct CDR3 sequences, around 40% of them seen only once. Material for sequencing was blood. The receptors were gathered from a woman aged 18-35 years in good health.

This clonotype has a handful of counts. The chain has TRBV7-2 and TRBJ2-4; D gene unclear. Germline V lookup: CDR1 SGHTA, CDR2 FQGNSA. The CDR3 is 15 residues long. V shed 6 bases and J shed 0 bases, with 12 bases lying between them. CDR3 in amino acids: CASSSQAVAKNIQYF. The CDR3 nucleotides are TGTGCCAGCAGTTCCCAGGCGGTAGCCAAAAACATTCAGTACTTC. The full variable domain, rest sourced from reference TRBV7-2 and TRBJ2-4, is GAGVSQSPSNKVTEKGKDVELRCDPISGHTALYWYRQSLGQGLEFLIYFQGNSAPDKSGLPSDRFSAERTGGSVSTLTIQRTQQEDSAVYLCASSSQAVAKNIQYFGAGTRLSVL.

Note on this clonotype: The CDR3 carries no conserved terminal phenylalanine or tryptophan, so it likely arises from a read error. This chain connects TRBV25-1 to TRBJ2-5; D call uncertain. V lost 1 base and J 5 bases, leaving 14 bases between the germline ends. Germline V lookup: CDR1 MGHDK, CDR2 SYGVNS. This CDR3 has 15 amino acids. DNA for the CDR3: TGTGCCAGCAGTGAATCCGGCCCTCCCGGGGAGACCCAGTACGTC. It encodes CASSESGPPGETQYV.

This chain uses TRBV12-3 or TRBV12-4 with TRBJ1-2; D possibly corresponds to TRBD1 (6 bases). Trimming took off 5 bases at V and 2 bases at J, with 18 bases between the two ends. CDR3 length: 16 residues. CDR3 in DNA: TGTGCCAGCAGTCCGACCCGACAGGTTTGGAACTATGGCTACACCTTC. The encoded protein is CASSPTRQVWNYGYTF.

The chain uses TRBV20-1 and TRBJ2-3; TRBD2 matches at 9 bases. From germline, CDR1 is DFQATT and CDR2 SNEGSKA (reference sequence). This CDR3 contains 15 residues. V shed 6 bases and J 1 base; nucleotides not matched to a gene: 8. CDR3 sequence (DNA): TGCAGTGCAAGCTCTAGCGGGGTCGGCACAGATACGCAGTATTTT. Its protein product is CSASSSGVGTDTQYF.

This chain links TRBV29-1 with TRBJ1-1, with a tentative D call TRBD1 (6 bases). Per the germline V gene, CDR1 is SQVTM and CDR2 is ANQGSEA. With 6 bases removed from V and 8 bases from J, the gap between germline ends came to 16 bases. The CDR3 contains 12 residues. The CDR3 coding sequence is TGCAGCGTCCTGAGGGGGACGTGGGAAGCTTTCTTT. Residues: CSVLRGTWEAFF.